This entry lists 19 T cell receptor beta chains sequenced from one sample in a study of blood T cells in healthy people across ages. For the second PCR, which ran for about 6 to 12 cycles, a sample-barcoded 5' primer and a J-beta primer mix were used. TCRdb called the 5' RACE reads again in MiXCR, with one record for every CDR3 protein. The data contain about 1.8 million distinct CDR3 sequences, about 49% of them singletons. Sequenced sample: blood. These receptors all stem from a woman in her 40s in good health.

This clonotype was picked up many times. The chain links TRBV13 to TRBJ2-5, with D tentatively TRBD2 (6 bases). CDR3 size: 15 residues. The germline V gene encodes CDR1 PRHDT and CDR2 FYEKMQ (reference sequence). Trimming cost V 0 bases and J 2 bases, with 10 bases left between them. The CDR3 nucleotides are TGTGCCAGCAGCTTAGGTGGGGGGACGCAAGAGACCCAGTACTTC. Translation: CASSLGGGTQETQYF.

In this sample, this clonotype turned up a few times. J is TRBJ2-1 and V is TRBV6-5; D remains unclear. In germline, CDR1 is MNHEY, CDR2 SVGAGI. Trimming removed 2 bases at V and 5 bases at J, with 13 bases between. CDR3 length equals 15 residues. CDR3: CASSYLTTSNNEQFF. Written as DNA, the CDR3 is TGTGCCAGCAGTTACCTCACCACCTCGAACAATGAGCAGTTCTTC.

In this sample, this clonotype turned up a few times. V usage is TRBV28 and J usage is TRBJ2-5; D may be TRBD1 or TRBD2 (7 bases each). V lost 4 bases and J lost 13, with 16 bases in between. Germline lookup yields CDR1 MDHEN and CDR2 SYDVKM. This CDR3 spans 12 amino acids. CDR3: CASSSGGGKRYF. The CDR3 DNA reads TGTGCCAGCAGTTCAGGGGGGGGGAAAAGGTACTTC.

The V call is TRBV7-9, the J call TRBJ2-7; perhaps TRBD2 as D (5 bases). The germline V and J ends were trimmed by 5 bases and 4 bases, with 15 bases remaining between them. The CDR3 has 14 amino acids. Germline V CDR1 and CDR2: SEHNR, FQNEAQ (reference sequence). The CDR3 DNA follows: TGTGCCAGCAGCGAAACTTGGACTTCTTACGAGCAGTACTTC. Translating gives CASSETWTSYEQYF. Full variable domain (rest looked up from reference TRBV7-9 and TRBJ2-7): DTGVSQNPRHKITKRGQNVTFRCDPISEHNRLYWYRQTLGQGPEFLTYFQNEAQLEKSRLLSDRFSAERPKGSFSTLEIQRTEQGDSAMYLCASSETWTSYEQYFGPGTRLTVT.

The chain couples TRBV20-1 to TRBJ2-7, with D possibly TRBD1 on 5 matching bases. The V end was cut by 6 bases, the J end by 0 bases, with 15 bases between. CDR1 and CDR2 from the germline V gene are DFQATT and SNEGSKA (reference sequence). CDR3 length equals 14 residues. CDR3 sequence reads: CSANRRLSSYEQYF. The CDR3 DNA sequence: TGCAGTGCAAACAGGCGTTTAAGCTCCTACGAGCAGTACTTC.

The rearrangement uses TRBV12-3 or TRBV12-4 and TRBJ1-1; no definite D call. The length of the CDR3 is 10 residues. V gave up 8 bases and J gave up 5 bases, with 6 bases separating them. The CDR3 region has the DNA TGTGCCAGCGCGGGTACTGAAGCTTTCTTT. Residues: CASAGTEAFF.

The J gene is TRBJ2-1, the V gene TRBV4-3; 9 nucleotides line up with TRBD1. The J call may be mistaken, given a closer DNA end match to TRBJ2-7. This CDR3 region has 15 residues. CDR1 is LGHNA and CDR2 is YSLEER in the germline V gene. CDR3 region: CASSLRTGEAYEQYF. The CDR3 nucleotides are TGCGCCAGCAGCCTGCGGACAGGGGAAGCCTACGAGCAGTACTTC.

This sequence joins TRBV7-2 and TRBJ1-6; D not certain. The CDR3 spans 13 residues. The V end lost 4 bases, the J end lost 8 bases, and 9 bases lay between the germline ends. The germline gives CDR1 SGHTA, CDR2 FQGNSA. DNA for the CDR3: TGTGCCAGCAGCTCATACGTTGATTCACCCCTCCACTTT. Its protein product is CASSSYVDSPLHF.

This clonotype was found a few times. The J gene is TRBJ2-7, the V gene TRBV20-1, with 8 bases identical to TRBD1. With 4 bases clipped from V and 5 bases from J, the junction kept 10 bases outside the gene matches. This CDR3 comprises 14 residues. Germline V gene lookup returns CDR1 DFQATT and CDR2 SNEGSKA (reference sequence). CDR3 DNA: TGCAGTGCTAAGGACAGGGTTCGTATAGACGAGCAGTACTTC. It translates to CSAKDRVRIDEQYF.

This clonotype was seen a few times. The junction and the germline gene differ at one end; a read error may be behind it. The chain carries TRBV7-9 and TRBJ2-3; 11 nucleotides line up with TRBD2. This CDR3 is built from 16 residues. Per the germline V gene, CDR1 is SEHNR and CDR2 is FQNEAQ (reference sequence). The CDR3 bases are TGTGCCAACAGCCGGCTAGCGGGGGGCGGGACAGATACGCAGTATTTT. This encodes CANSRLAGGGTDTQYF.

This chain joins TRBV7-3 and TRBJ2-1, with D unresolved. The CDR3 covers 15 residues. The V gene lost 1 base and the J gene lost 6 bases, with 13 bases spanning the gap. Germline assignment: CDR1 SGHTA and CDR2 FQGTGA. The CDR3 loop reads CASSLMGPQGNEQFF. In nucleotides, the CDR3 is TGTGCCAGCAGCTTAATGGGCCCCCAAGGCAATGAGCAGTTCTTC.

This rearrangement joins TRBV12-3 or TRBV12-4 to TRBJ2-7; D not certain. CDR3 size: 13 residues. Trimming shortened V by 6 bases and J by 1 base, and 10 bases separated the two germline ends. As DNA, the CDR3 is TGTGCCAGCAGAAGCCCTCAGTCCTACGAGCAGTACTTC. Amino acids: CASRSPQSYEQYF.

A few counts support this clonotype. The chain is built from TRBV4-1 and TRBJ2-3, with TRBD1 matching over 8 bases. Looked up from germline, CDR1 is MGHRA and CDR2 is YSYEKL. CDR3 length: 17 residues. Germline trimming cut 2 bases from V and 2 bases from J; bases unmatched to any gene: 9. CDR3 in amino acids: CASSQSSTGVNTDTQYF. As DNA, the CDR3 is TGCGCCAGCAGCCAATCCTCGACAGGGGTGAACACAGATACGCAGTATTTT.

The CDR3 coding sequence is TGTGCCAGCAGCAGAAGACCTGACGGGATAGGCTCTGGGGCCAACGTCCTGACTTTC. Translated, it gives CASSRRPDGIGSGANVLTF. The chain has TRBV6-1 and TRBJ2-6; tentatively, D is TRBD2 (5 bases). CDR1 and CDR2 (germline): MNHNS, SASEGT. V was clipped by 6 bases and J by 0 bases, with 21 bases between them. CDR3 length: 19 residues.

The chain couples TRBV3-1 to TRBJ1-6; D gene uncertain. CDR1 and CDR2 from the germline V gene are LGHDT and YNNKEL (reference sequence). This CDR3 region has 15 residues. Between the trimmed V and J ends, which lost 1 base and 7 bases, there was a span of 11 bases. The CDR3 nucleotides are TGTGCCAGCAGCCAAGTCGGGGTCTCGAATTCACCCCTCCACTTT. It yields the protein CASSQVGVSNSPLHF.

The chain joins TRBV7-9 to TRBJ2-5; 9 nucleotides agree with TRBD2. V shed 5 bases and J 1 base; nucleotides not matched to a gene: 8. This CDR3 is built from 16 residues. CDR1 is SEHNR, CDR2 FQNEAQ, per germline (reference sequence). Here the CDR3 reads CASSNSGGGAQETQYF. DNA for the CDR3: TGTGCCAGCAGCAATAGCGGGGGAGGGGCCCAAGAGACCCAGTACTTC.

This clonotype showed up just a few times. This chain connects TRBV27 to TRBJ1-2, with D possibly being TRBD1 (6 bases). CDR1 and CDR2 (germline): MNHEY, SMNVEV (reference sequence). This CDR3 has 15 amino acids. V gave up 3 bases and J gave up 6 bases, with 17 bases separating them. The CDR3 DNA sequence: TGTGCCAGCAGTTTCTCAGGGGAAGGTGCTAATGGCTACACCTTC. This translates into CASSFSGEGANGYTF.

This clonotype has just one count. CDR3 in DNA: TGCGCCAGCAGCGCCGGACTAGGTTCTCAGCCCCAGCATTTT. Its translation is CASSAGLGSQPQHF. The chain carries TRBV5-1 and TRBJ1-5; D gene uncertain. V gave up 4 bases and J gave up 6 bases, with 14 bases separating them. The CDR3 runs 14 residues. Germline V gives CDR1 SGHRS, CDR2 YFSETQ.

The rearrangement links TRBV15 to TRBJ1-2; 7 bases line up with TRBD1. The V and J ends lost 1 base and 8 bases, in that order; junction bases with no gene match: 4. Germline V gives CDR1 LNHNV, CDR2 YYDKDF (reference sequence). The CDR3 contains 13 residues. The CDR3 region is CATSRAQGGGYTF. The CDR3 DNA reads as TGTGCCACCAGCAGAGCGCAGGGGGGCGGCTACACCTTC.